This T cell receptor (beta chain) was observed in a study of blood T cell repertoires in COVID-19. On the study more broadly: Sources were T cells, B-cell-depleted T cells, or PBMCs; the material itself was cDNA or gDNA.

Profiling relied on immunoSEQ multiplex PCR, and the TCRdb table lists in-frame clones only, not all of them. The sample yields 150,000 to 200,000 clones, about 80% seen once. The sequence came from a man in his 60s with acute or convalescent COVID-19. Sequenced material: peripheral blood.

DNA for the CDR3: TGCGCCAGCAGCTTGGGAGAGTCCTACGAGCAGTACTTC. Amino acids: CASSLGESYEQYF. The J gene is TRBJ2-7, the V gene TRBV5-1; D remains ambiguous. Germline V gene data show CDR1 as SGHRS and CDR2 as YFSETQ. Trimming removed 0 bases from V and 1 base from J, with 5 bases in between. The CDR3 is made up of 13 amino acids. Variable domain in full (rest from reference TRBV5-1 and TRBJ2-7): KAGVTQTPRYLIKTRGQQVTLSCSPISGHRSVSWYQQTPGQGLQFLFEYFSETQRNKGNFPGRFSGRQFSNSRSEMNVSTLELGDSALYLCASSLGESYEQYFGPGTRLTVT.